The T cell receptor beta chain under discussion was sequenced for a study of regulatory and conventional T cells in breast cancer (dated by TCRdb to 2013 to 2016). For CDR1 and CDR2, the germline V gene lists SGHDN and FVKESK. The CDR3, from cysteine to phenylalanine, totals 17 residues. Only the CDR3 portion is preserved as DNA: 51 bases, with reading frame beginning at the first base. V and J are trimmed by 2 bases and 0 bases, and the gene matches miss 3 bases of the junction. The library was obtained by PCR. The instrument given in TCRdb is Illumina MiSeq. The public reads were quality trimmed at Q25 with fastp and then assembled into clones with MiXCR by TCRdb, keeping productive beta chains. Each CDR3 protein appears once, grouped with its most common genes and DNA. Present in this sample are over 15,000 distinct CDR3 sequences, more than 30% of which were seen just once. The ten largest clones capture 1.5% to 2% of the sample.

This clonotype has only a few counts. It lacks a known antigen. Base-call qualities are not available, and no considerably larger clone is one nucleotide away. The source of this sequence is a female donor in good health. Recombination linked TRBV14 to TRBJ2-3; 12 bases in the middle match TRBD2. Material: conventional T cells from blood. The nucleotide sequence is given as TGTGCCAGCAGCCAACTGGGGACTAGCGGGAGCACAGATACGCAGTATTTT. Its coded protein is CASSQLGTSGSTDTQYF.